Many counts were recorded for the clone carrying this T cell receptor (beta chain). Amplified regions were TCR beta CDR3 sequences from RNA transcripts. A first-round RT-PCR of the TCR CDR3 used the HTBI primer set. One entry per CDR3 protein results from TCRdb running MiXCR on the multiplex PCR reads. Among fewer than 650,000 distinct CDR3 sequences, 12% to 15% were seen once, and the ten largest hold approximately 15%. The length of the CDR3 is 15 residues. Between the trimmed V and J ends, which lost 7 bases and 2 bases, there was a span of 18 bases. The V gene's germline CDR1 is WNHNN and CDR2 SYGVQD (reference sequence). This sample was taken from a study of T cells in Graves' hyperthyroidism and ophthalmopathy.

The sequenced sample was blood. The J gene is TRBJ2-7, the V gene TRBV10-1; possible D gene TRBD1, 5 bases. The sequence derives from a woman aged 35 to 49 with Graves' hyperthyroidism. The CDR3 reads CASNHRNPYPYEQYF. In DNA form, the CDR3 reads TGCGCCAGCAATCACAGGAACCCGTATCCCTACGAGCAGTACTTC.